One and the same sample provided the 4 T cell receptor beta chains below, sequenced in a study of OX40 agonist ivuxolimab in advanced cancers. Library preparation used the immunoSEQ multiplex PCR assay. TCRdb obtained this table from immuneACCESS and retained in-frame rearrangements with V and J assigned. These tables miss some clones; where compared with another copy, unresolved V genes account for less than half of the shortfall, and the remainder is unexplained. Across this sample there are over 80,000 clones, with roughly nine tenths seen only once. The ten largest clones take up 5.5% of the sample. Material: CD4+ or CD8+ T cells sorted from blood, obtained in a trial of the OX40 agonist ivuxolimab. The source is an adult with an advanced solid tumor such as melanoma, head and neck, liver or kidney cancer.

The V gene is TRBV11-3, the J gene TRBJ2-2; D is undetermined. Trimming stripped 2 bases from V and 7 bases from J, with 5 bases between. From germline, CDR1 is SGHNT and CDR2 YENEEA. The CDR3 consists of 12 residues. The CDR3 nucleotides are TGTGCCAGCAGCTTAAAAAACGGGGAGCTGTTTTTT. This gives the protein CASSLKNGELFF.

This clone was seen a few times. The chain joins TRBV15 to TRBJ1-1; D is uncertain. The CDR3 is 14 residues long. The ends were cut back, 3 bases at V and 0 bases at J, with 8 bases in the middle. The germline CDR1 and CDR2 sequences are LNHNV and YYDKDF (reference sequence). The DNA of the CDR3 is TGTGCCACCAGCAGGGTTACCATGAACACTGAAGCTTTCTTT. Translated: CATSRVTMNTEAFF.

The genes are TRBV30 and TRBJ1-2; TRBD1 matches 12 bases. This CDR3 spans 15 amino acids. V was pared by 0 bases and J by 4 bases, with 3 bases of the junction left unmatched. The germline V gene encodes CDR1 GTSNPN and CDR2 SVGIG (reference sequence). CDR3 amino acids: CAWSVGTGGAYGYTF. The CDR3 nucleotides read TGTGCCTGGAGTGTAGGGACAGGGGGCGCCTATGGCTACACCTTC.

The chain links TRBV11-2 to TRBJ1-4, with D perhaps TRBD1 (6 bases). V was pared by 1 base and J by 8 bases, with 14 bases between. CDR3 length equals 15 residues. CDR1 and CDR2 (germline): SGHAT, FQNNGV. CDR3 in DNA: TGTGCCAGCAGCTTAGGCCCAGGGGAGAGCGAAAAACTGTTTTTT. It encodes CASSLGPGESEKLFF.